The rows below give T cell receptor beta chains drawn from one sample of a study of pediatric ulcerative colitis. Generated by immunoSEQ multiplex PCR, the TCRdb table keeps only in-frame clones and is missing some. The sample has tens of thousands of clones; 60% to 75% are singletons. The material sequenced was gut tissue. These TCRs come from a boy aged 10-17 years with severe ulcerative colitis. CDR3s include the opening cysteine and the closing phenylalanine or tryptophan. D genes are given only for firm matches. Size is stated for part of the rows, as once, few or many counts, or as a class when the clone is expanded.

size | D | J | V | CDR3 | DNA
NA | NA | TRBJ2-5 | TRBV7-9 | CASSLSRAQYF | TGTGCCAGCAGCTTGTCTAGAGCCCAGTACTTC
NA | NA | TRBJ2-3 | TRBV19 | CASSSLGWTDTQYF | TGTGCCAGTAGTAGTTTGGGGTGGACAGATACGCAGTATTTT
NA | TRBD1 | TRBJ1-1 | TRBV6-4 | CASSPNVDRGAAFF | TGTGCCAGCAGTCCCAATGTGGACAGGGGCGCCGCTTTCTTT
NA | TRBD1 | TRBJ1-3 | TRBV5-6 | CASSFRQGASSGNTIYF | TGTGCCAGCAGCTTCAGACAGGGGGCCTCCTCTGGAAACACCATATATTTT
NA | TRBD2 | TRBJ2-1 | TRBV27 | CASTSSGGTNEQFF | TGTGCCAGCACCTCAAGCGGGGGGACCAATGAGCAGTTCTTC
NA | TRBD1 | TRBJ2-2 | TRBV7-3 | CASATGTGVGELFF | TGTGCCAGCGCCACCGGGACAGGGGTCGGGGAGCTGTTTTTT
NA | NA | TRBJ1-4 | TRBV15 | CATSRDHPLTGEKLFF | TGTGCCACCAGCAGAGATCACCCCCTAACGGGGGAAAAACTGTTTTTT
NA | NA | TRBJ1-4 | TRBV6-1 | CAASRTATNEKLFF | TGTGCCGCGAGCAGGACCGCAACTAATGAAAAACTGTTTTTT
NA | NA | TRBJ2-2 | TRBV27 | CASSSKSVNTGELFF | TGTGCCAGCAGCTCAAAGTCCGTGAACACCGGGGAGCTGTTTTTT
few | NA | TRBJ1-5 | TRBV6-1 | CASNDSRNQPQHF | TGTGCCAGCAATGACTCTAGAAATCAGCCCCAGCATTTT
NA | NA | TRBJ1-5 | TRBV28 | CASSPHSRSNQPQHF | TGTGCCAGCAGTCCCCACTCCCGGTCCAATCAGCCCCAGCATTTT
NA | NA | TRBJ2-1 | TRBV5-1 | CASSFSSGGAEYNEQFF | TGCGCCAGCAGCTTTTCTAGTGGGGGGGCCGAGTACAATGAGCAGTTCTTC
NA | NA | TRBJ2-7 | TRBV15 | CATSRDLGYLEQYF | TGTGCCACCAGCAGAGATCTTGGGTATTTGGAGCAGTACTTC
NA | NA | TRBJ2-7 | TRBV27 | CASSPTVTGGEQYF | TGTGCCAGCAGCCCGACTGTGACAGGCGGCGAGCAGTACTTC
NA | NA | TRBJ2-7 | TRBV7-6 | CASSLSAGGYAYEQYF | TGTGCCAGCAGCTTAAGCGCAGGCGGGTATGCCTACGAGCAGTACTTC
NA | TRBD1 | TRBJ2-5 | TRBV7-2 | CASNRGLLPPQETQYF | TGTGCCAGCAACAGGGGTCTCCTCCCACCTCAAGAGACCCAGTACTTC
NA | NA | TRBJ2-3 | TRBV6-5 | CASRQVGGRGDTQYF | TGTGCCAGCAGACAAGTGGGGGGGCGGGGAGATACGCAGTATTTT
NA | NA | TRBJ2-1 | TRBV5-4 | CASSPLGVTEQFF | TGTGCCAGCAGCCCATTAGGAGTCACTGAGCAGTTCTTC
NA | NA | TRBJ2-7 | TRBV11-2 | CASRSSRRQIISYEQYF | TGTGCCAGCAGGTCCTCCCGACGGCAGATAATCTCGTACGAGCAGTACTTC
few | NA | TRBJ1-1 | TRBV10-3 | CAISGSGLGVTEAFF | TGTGCCATCAGTGGGTCGGGACTAGGCGTCACTGAAGCTTTCTTT
NA | NA | TRBJ2-7 | TRBV29-1 | CSAGRGTQSYF | TGCAGCGCCGGTCGCGGGACGCAGTCGTACTTC
NA | NA | TRBJ2-7 | TRBV7-8 | CASSFLGSTYEQYF | TGTGCCAGCAGCTTTTTAGGGTCTACCTACGAGCAGTACTTC
NA | NA | TRBJ2-1 | TRBV5-6 | CASSLEGQSLYNEQFF | TGTGCCAGCAGCTTAGAGGGGCAGTCGCTCTACAATGAGCAGTTCTTC
NA | TRBD1 | TRBJ2-5 | TRBV5-1 | CASSLSGGSQETQYF | TGCGCCAGCAGCTTATCAGGGGGAAGTCAAGAGACCCAGTACTTC
NA | TRBD1 | TRBJ1-5 | TRBV30 | CAWSGQGNNQPQHF | TGTGCCTGGAGTGGACAGGGCAACAATCAGCCCCAGCATTTT
NA | NA | TRBJ2-7 | TRBV2 | CASSASGHEQYF | TGTGCCAGCAGCGCCTCTGGGCACGAGCAGTACTTC
few | NA | TRBJ1-1 | TRBV18 | CASSPLGGNTEAFF | TGTGCCAGCTCACCACTCGGAGGGAACACTGAAGCTTTCTTT
NA | NA | TRBJ2-5 | TRBV9 | CASSVPDSQETQYF | TGTGCCAGCAGCGTCCCGGACTCCCAAGAGACCCAGTACTTC
NA | TRBD1 | TRBJ1-2 | TRBV11-2 | CASSPKTGKGYTF | TGTGCCAGCAGCCCGAAGACAGGGAAGGGCTACACCTTC
medium-sized | NA | TRBJ1-2 | TRBV14 | CASSHSAGIYGYTF | TGTGCCAGCAGCCACTCGGCAGGAATATATGGCTACACCTTC
NA | NA | TRBJ1-1 | TRBV15 | CATSSSSDGGLSPAFF | TGTGCCACCAGCAGCTCGTCAGACGGTGGCCTGTCCCCAGCTTTCTTT
medium-sized | NA | TRBJ1-4 | TRBV29-1 | CSVRQAQREKLFF | TGCAGCGTCCGCCAGGCCCAACGGGAAAAACTGTTTTTT
NA | NA | TRBJ2-4 | TRBV5-6 | CASSGQGNIQYF | TGTGCCAGCAGCGGGCAGGGCAACATTCAGTACTTC
NA | NA | TRBJ1-3 | TRBV12-5 | CASGLVRTDLYF | TGTGCTAGTGGTTTGGTTCGGACAGACTTATATTTT
NA | NA | TRBJ2-3 | TRBV5-1 | CASSFGQGFQSSTDTQYF | TGCGCCAGCAGCTTCGGGCAGGGGTTTCAGAGTAGCACAGATACGCAGTATTTT